This T cell receptor beta chain was captured in a study of cytomegalovirus exposure and HLA in healthy donors. Study observations and caveats: CMV serostatus alone was available as immune exposure information. Among CMV-associated TCR beta chains, most appeared HLA-restricted in a later analysis.

Concerning this clone: What it binds is unknown.

Researchers ran the PCR with 60 Vbeta and 13 Jbeta primers. Profiling relied on immunoSEQ multiplex PCR, and the TCRdb table lists in-frame clones only, not all of them. The data contain 100,000 or so clones, around three quarters of them singletons. The germline gives CDR1 SGHTA, CDR2 FQGNSA. V was shortened by 2 bases and J by 1 base, with 11 bases between the two germline ends. There are 15 residues in the CDR3. Specimen: PBMCs. The chain combines TRBV7-2 with TRBJ1-1; D unclear. This receptor was identified in a female donor in good health and CMV-seropositive. CDR3 region: CASSLYSIGNTEAFF. The CDR3 DNA sequence: TGTGCCAGCAGCTTATACAGCATAGGGAACACTGAAGCTTTCTTT.